Each of the 18 T cell receptor beta chains below was sequenced from the same sample in a study of blood T cell repertoires in COVID-19. The assay was immunoSEQ multiplex PCR, and TCRdb's table has in-frame clones only and misses some. The sample includes roughly 39,000 clones, roughly 87% of them seen just once. The sample was peripheral blood. These receptors all come from an elderly woman with active COVID-19.

This chain uses TRBV30 with TRBJ1-6; TRBD1 agrees at 8 bases. V trimming: 1 base; J trimming: 5 bases; junction bases outside the gene matches: 7. CDR1 and CDR2 (germline): GTSNPN, SVGIG (reference sequence). CDR3 size: 16 residues. The chain's CDR3 is CAWSDQGAGDNSPLHF. For the CDR3, the DNA is TGTGCCTGGAGTGATCAGGGGGCGGGTGATAATTCACCCCTCCACTTT.

This rearrangement joins TRBV7-9 to TRBJ1-2, with D hard to call. Trimming removed 0 bases from V and 4 bases from J, with 18 bases in between. There are 17 residues in the CDR3. Germline CDR1 is SEHNR and CDR2 is FQNEAQ (reference sequence). CDR3 DNA: TGTGCCAGCAGCTTAGCCCGTAGCTGGAACTCATTCTATGGCTACACCTTC. This encodes CASSLARSWNSFYGYTF.

The J gene is TRBJ2-6, the V gene TRBV6-2 or TRBV6-3; the D is unclear. Trimming removed 4 bases at V and 2 bases at J, with 6 bases between. Germline CDR1 is MNHEY and CDR2 is SVGEGT. The CDR3 is made up of 14 amino acids. The CDR3 bases are TGTGCCAGCAGTTTGCTAGCTGGGGCCAACGTCCTGACTTTC. Encoded protein: CASSLLAGANVLTF.

The chain links TRBV6-5 to TRBJ1-2, with D maybe TRBD1 (6 bases). Germline V CDR1 and CDR2: MNHEY, SVGAGI. The CDR3 spans 12 residues. The V end was cut by 11 bases, the J end by 10 bases, with 20 bases between. The CDR3 sequence is CALPEGEILYTF. CDR3 nucleotides: TGTGCCCTCCCCGAGGGGGAAATTCTCTACACCTTC.

The chain couples TRBV7-2 to TRBJ2-1, with a possible D match to TRBD1 (6 bases). Germline CDR1 is SGHTA and CDR2 is FQGNSA. V was cut by 4 bases and J by 4 bases, with 14 bases left in between. There are 15 residues in the CDR3. Here the CDR3 DNA reads TGTGCCAGCAGCTCAGAGGGGGTTCGGTACAATGAGCAGTTCTTC. Protein product: CASSSEGVRYNEQFF. Using reference TRBV7-2 and TRBJ2-1 for the parts outside the CDR3, the full variable domain is GAGVSQSPSNKVTEKGKDVELRCDPISGHTALYWYRQSLGQGLEFLIYFQGNSAPDKSGLPSDRFSAERTGGSVSTLTIQRTQQEDSAVYLCASSSEGVRYNEQFFGPGTRLTVL.

The rearrangement uses TRBV30 and TRBJ2-3, with D unresolved. From germline, CDR1 is GTSNPN and CDR2 SVGIG (reference sequence). This CDR3 region has 11 residues. Deletions cut 5 bases from V and 6 bases from J, with 9 bases between. The CDR3 loop reads CAWASQDTQYF. CDR3 in DNA: TGTGCCTGGGCCTCCCAGGATACGCAGTATTTT. The full variable domain, completed using reference TRBV30 and TRBJ2-3, is SQTIHQWPATLVQPVGSPLSLECTVEGTSNPNLYWYRQAAGRGLQLLFYSVGIGQISSEVPQNLSASRPQDRQFILSSKKLLLSDSGFYLCAWASQDTQYFGPGTRLTVL.

The chain links TRBV28 to TRBJ1-4, with 8 positions matching TRBD1. The CDR3 has 13 residues. CDR1 and CDR2 from the germline V gene are MDHEN and SYDVKM. V lost 6 bases, J lost 6 bases, and 3 bases stayed unmatched. In nucleotides, the CDR3 is TGTGCCAGCAGACAGGGGGGGTATGAAAAACTGTTTTTT. Residues: CASRQGGYEKLFF.

The chain joins TRBV7-9 to TRBJ2-3, with D possibly matching TRBD2 (6 bases). Per germline, CDR1 SEHNR and CDR2 FQNEAQ (reference sequence). The CDR3 covers 15 residues. Deletions cut 3 bases from V and 4 bases from J, with 14 bases between. CDR3 sequence (DNA): TGTGCCAGCAGCTTTGGGGGGACCTCATCAGATACGCAGTATTTT. This translates into CASSFGGTSSDTQYF.

This sequence joins TRBV6-4 and TRBJ1-1; a possible D gene is TRBD1 (5 bases). The germline CDR1 and CDR2 sequences are MRHNA and SNTAGT. This CDR3 is 14 amino acids long. V gave up 0 bases and J gave up 6 bases, with 11 bases separating them. CDR3 coding DNA: TGTGCCAGCAGTGACTCGCGGGGCAGGGCTGAAGCTTTCTTT. Translated, it gives CASSDSRGRAEAFF.

The V gene is TRBV11-2, the J gene TRBJ2-7; 7 bases are a match to TRBD1. V lost 3 bases to trimming and J lost 12 bases; unmatched junction nucleotides: 5. The CDR3 runs to 11 residues. Germline V gene sequence: CDR1 SGHAT, CDR2 FQNNGV. CDR3 region: CASSFGTVVYF. The CDR3 region has the DNA TGTGCCAGCAGCTTTGGGACAGTGGTGTACTTC. The variable domain in full, with the rest retrieved from reference TRBV11-2 and TRBJ2-7, is EAGVAQSPRYKIIEKRQSVAFWCNPISGHATLYWYQQILGQGPKLLIQFQNNGVVDDSQLPKDRFSAERLKGVDSTLKIQPAKLEDSAVYLCASSFGTVVYFGPGTRLTVT.

This clone was counted only a few times. The chain recombines TRBV9 with TRBJ2-1; D may be TRBD1 (6 bases). The CDR3 is 14 amino acids. Germline CDR1 SGDLS, CDR2 YYNGEE. V lost 4 bases, J lost 5 bases, and 13 bases lay in between. CDR3 amino acids: CASSPGDTHNEQFF. CDR3 nucleotide sequence: TGTGCCAGCAGCCCCGGGGACACGCACAATGAGCAGTTCTTC. Filled out from reference TRBV9 and TRBJ2-1, the complete variable domain reads DSGVTQTPKHLITATGQRVTLRCSPRSGDLSVYWYQQSLDQGLQFLIQYYNGEERAKGNILERFSAQQFPDLHSELNLSSLELGDSALYFCASSPGDTHNEQFFGPGTRLTVL.

In this sample, this clone turned up a few times. The rearrangement links TRBV3-1 (or the pseudogene TRBV3-2) to TRBJ1-1, with D tentatively TRBD1 (5 bases). The CDR3 consists of 16 residues. CDR1 is LGHDT, CDR2 YNNKEL, per germline (reference sequence). V dropped 2 bases and J dropped 0 bases, with 13 bases sitting between them. DNA for the CDR3: TGTGCCAGCAGCCAATTAGCAGGGAGGCTGAACACTGAAGCTTTCTTT. Translation: CASSQLAGRLNTEAFF.

Only a few counts were recorded for this clone. The chain uses TRBV6-5 and TRBJ2-3; 9 bases are a match to TRBD2. This CDR3 has 16 amino acids. Trimming at V came to 2 bases and at J to 0 bases, leaving 3 bases not matched to a gene. The germline V gene has CDR1 MNHEY and CDR2 SVGAGI. CDR3 in DNA: TGTGCCAGCAGTTACAGTCTAGCGGGGAGCACAGATACGCAGTATTTT. Translating it yields CASSYSLAGSTDTQYF.

The CDR3 region is CASSARQGLTMTDTQYF. CDR3 bases: TGTGCCAGCAGCGCGCGACAGGGGCTGACCATGACAGATACGCAGTATTTT. The chain links TRBV7-9 to TRBJ2-3; 8 nucleotides line up with TRBD1. V gave up 5 bases and J gave up 3 bases; unmatched junction bases: 13. The CDR3 covers 17 residues. Looked up from germline, CDR1 is SEHNR and CDR2 is FQNEAQ (reference sequence).

The rearrangement joins TRBV14 to TRBJ2-5; no clear D gene. CDR1 is SGHDN and CDR2 is FVKESK in the germline V gene. The CDR3 consists of 12 residues. Between the trimmed V and J ends, which lost 0 bases and 4 bases, there was a span of 3 bases. The CDR3 loop reads CASSQERETQYF. In DNA, the CDR3 is TGTGCCAGCAGCCAAGAGCGAGAGACCCAGTACTTC.

In this sample, this clone turned up a few times. The chain has TRBV29-1 and TRBJ1-2, with D possibly being TRBD1 (6 bases). This CDR3 is 13 amino acids long. Trimming left V 6 bases short and J 8 bases short, with 19 bases between. Germline loops: CDR1 SQVTM, CDR2 ANQGSEA. DNA of the CDR3: TGCAGCGTAACCTGGGGGCAAGGGGAGGGCTACACCTTC. Encoded protein: CSVTWGQGEGYTF.

This clone showed up just a few times. This rearrangement joins TRBV5-4 to TRBJ2-7; D not certain. V shed 0 bases and J shed 3 bases, with 4 bases lying between them. CDR3 length: 12 amino acids. Germline V CDR1 and CDR2: SGHNT, YYREEE (reference sequence). The CDR3 spells CASSLDNYEQYF. The CDR3 DNA is TGTGCCAGCAGCTTGGACAACTACGAGCAGTACTTC.

The chain is built from TRBV7-2 and TRBJ1-2, with D possibly matching TRBD1 (6 bases). Trimming cost V 4 bases and J 4 bases, with 22 bases left between them. This CDR3 is built from 17 residues. The germline V gene has CDR1 SGHTA and CDR2 FQGNSA. The CDR3 sequence: CASSSRTSGDPSYGYTF. The CDR3 DNA is TGTGCCAGCAGCTCGCGTACCTCAGGGGATCCCTCCTATGGCTACACCTTC.